This is a list of T cell receptor beta chains from one sample in a study of blood T cell repertoires in COVID-19. Generated by immunoSEQ multiplex PCR, the TCRdb table keeps only in-frame clones and is missing some. The table records about 120,000 clones, about 78% of them present only once. Sequences were obtained from peripheral blood. The receptor set was obtained from a man between 65 and 85 years old with acute or convalescent COVID-19. CDR3s include the opening cysteine and the closing phenylalanine or tryptophan. A D gene is named only where the DNA matches it firmly. The size field is filled for only some rows; it gives once, few, many or a size class.

-	TRBV6-6	TRBJ1-5	TRBD1	CASTLTGGDFSAQHF	TGTGCCAGCACCCTAACAGGGGGCGATTTTTCGGCCCAGCATTTT
-	TRBV7-2	TRBJ2-1	-	CASSLTSIEQFF	TGTGCCAGCAGCTTAACTAGTATTGAGCAGTTCTTC
-	TRBV9	TRBJ2-2	TRBD2	CASSVHSGGADTGELFF	TGTGCCAGCAGCGTACATAGCGGGGGGGCCGACACCGGGGAGCTGTTTTTT
-	TRBV7-9	TRBJ1-5	-	CASSLEQGSGQPQHF	TGTGCCAGCAGCTTAGAACAGGGTTCGGGACAGCCCCAGCATTTT
-	TRBV7-3	TRBJ2-1	TRBD2	CASRLAGGSYNEQFF	TGTGCCAGCAGGTTAGCGGGGGGGTCCTACAATGAGCAGTTCTTC
-	TRBV5-8	TRBJ2-3	-	CASSLGYDTQYF	TGTGCCAGCAGCTTGGGTTATGATACGCAGTATTTT
-	TRBV9	TRBJ1-6	TRBD1	CASSPLEGTGANNSPLHF	TGTGCCAGCAGCCCCCTCGAGGGGACAGGGGCCAATAATTCACCCCTCCACTTT
once	TRBV5-6	TRBJ1-2	TRBD1	CASNPTGTVGTERF	TGTGCCAGCAACCCCACCGGGACAGTCGGGACCGAACGATTC
-	TRBV9	TRBJ1-2	-	CASSVGSSSYGYTF	TGTGCCAGCAGCGTAGGAAGCTCCTCCTATGGCTACACCTTC
-	TRBV27	TRBJ2-5	TRBD2	CASSHRLAGEQETQYF	TGTGCCAGCAGTCACCGACTAGCGGGGGAGCAAGAGACCCAGTACTTC
-	TRBV7-2	TRBJ1-1	-	CASRRYRDLTMNTEAFF	TGTGCCAGCAGACGATACAGGGACCTTACCATGAACACTGAAGCTTTCTTT
-	TRBV6-5	TRBJ1-5	TRBD1	CASIEAGGGNQPQHF	TGTGCCAGCATAGAGGCAGGGGGTGGCAATCAGCCCCAGCATTTT
-	TRBV24-1	TRBJ2-5	TRBD1	CATSDSGQGKETQYF	TGTGCCACCAGTGATTCGGGACAGGGTAAAGAGACCCAGTACTTC
-	TRBV9	TRBJ2-5	-	CASSVGNSQETQYF	TGTGCCAGCAGCGTCGGGAATAGTCAAGAGACCCAGTACTTC
-	TRBV28	TRBJ1-1	TRBD1	CASASGQGNTEAFF	TGTGCCAGCGCCTCCGGACAGGGGAACACTGAAGCTTTCTTT
once	TRBV7-9	TRBJ2-7	TRBD2	CASSQPRASGTYEQYF	TGTGCCAGCAGCCAACCCCGGGCTAGCGGCACCTACGAGCAGTACTTC
-	TRBV5-1	TRBJ1-4	-	CASSLVMEPGEKLFF	TGCGCCAGCAGCTTGGTGATGGAGCCGGGAGAAAAACTGTTTTTT
-	TRBV24-1	TRBJ2-5	TRBD1	CATSDWDRSKETQYF	TGTGCCACCAGTGACTGGGACAGGTCTAAAGAGACCCAGTACTTC